This TCR beta chain was retrieved from a study of control samples from healthy donors and cancer patients. Trimming removed 3 bases from V and 7 bases from J, with 13 bases in between. CDR1 and CDR2 (germline): MDHEN, SYDVKM. The CDR3 is 14 residues long. The repertoire was sequenced with immunoSEQ multiplex PCR; TCRdb's copy has only in-frame clones and lacks some. The sample yields approximately 130,000 clones, over 75% seen once. The J gene is TRBJ2-1, the V gene TRBV28, with D maybe TRBD2 (5 bases). Sequencing input: blood. The sequence derives from a man between 60 and 75 years old in good health. CDR3 nucleotides: TGTGCCAGCAGTTTGGGGAGCATTGGGAATGAGCAGTTCTTC. Protein sequence: CASSLGSIGNEQFF.